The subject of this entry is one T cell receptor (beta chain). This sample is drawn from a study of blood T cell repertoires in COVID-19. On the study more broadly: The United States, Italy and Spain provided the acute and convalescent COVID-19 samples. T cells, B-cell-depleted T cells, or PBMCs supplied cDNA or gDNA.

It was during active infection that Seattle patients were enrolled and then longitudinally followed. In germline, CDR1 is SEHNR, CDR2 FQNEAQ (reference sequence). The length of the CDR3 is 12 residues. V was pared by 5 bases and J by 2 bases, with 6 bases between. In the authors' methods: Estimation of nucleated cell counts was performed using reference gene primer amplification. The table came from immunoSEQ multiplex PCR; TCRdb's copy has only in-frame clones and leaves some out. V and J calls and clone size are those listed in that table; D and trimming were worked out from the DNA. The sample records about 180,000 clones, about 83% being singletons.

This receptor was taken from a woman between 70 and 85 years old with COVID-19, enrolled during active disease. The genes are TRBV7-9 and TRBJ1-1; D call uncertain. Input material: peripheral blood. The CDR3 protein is CASSRDNTEAFF. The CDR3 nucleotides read TGTGCCAGCAGCCGCGATAACACTGAAGCTTTCTTT.